What follows describes a single T cell receptor (beta chain). The protocol was immunoSEQ multiplex PCR, while the TCRdb copy is restricted to in-frame clones and leaves out a portion. The table has about 130,000 clones, around 94% seen once; the top ten hold 14%. The sample comes from a study of control samples from healthy donors and cancer patients. The CDR3 is 17 amino acids. The trim removed 2 bases at V and 0 bases at J, leaving 7 bases unmatched. Germline V gives CDR1 MNHEY, CDR2 SVGEGT. The receptor was isolated from a man aged 55 to 70 with colorectal cancer. The chain has TRBV6-2 or TRBV6-3 and TRBJ1-1; TRBD1 agrees at 9 bases. Sequences were obtained from PBMCs. CDR3 in amino acids: CASSYHRTGGMNTEAFF. In DNA form, the CDR3 reads TGTGCCAGCAGTTACCATCGCACAGGGGGCATGAACACTGAAGCTTTCTTT.